The subject of this entry is one T cell receptor beta chain. The CDR3 loop spans 14 amino acids. V lost 2 bases and J lost 2, with 9 bases in between. CDR1 MGHDK and CDR2 SYGVNS come from the germline V gene. This record comes from a study of cytomegalovirus exposure and HLA in healthy donors. The PCR used 60 Vbeta and 13 Jbeta primers. This table comes from immunoSEQ multiplex PCR, and its TCRdb copy is limited to in-frame clones, with some not included. The data hold 110,000 to 150,000 clones, with 75% to 90% observed a single time. Source material: PBMCs. This TCR came from a man aged 40-49 years in good health and CMV-seronegative. V and J are TRBV25-1 and TRBJ2-5; D not certain. For the CDR3, the DNA is TGTGCCAGCAGTGAAGCAGGCCCTCAAGAGACCCAGTACTTC. This gives the protein CASSEAGPQETQYF.